This T cell receptor (beta chain) was recovered during a study of T-cell reconstitution after alpha-beta-depleted transplantation in children. This CDR3 has 19 residues. Germline trimming cut 6 bases from V and 2 bases from J; bases unmatched to any gene: 19. This clonotype turned up a few times. Unique molecular identifiers tagged the TCRbeta library. A single record per CDR3 protein comes from TCRdb applying MiXCR to the PCR reads. The sample has fewer than 400,000 distinct CDR3 sequences; about 20% are singletons. This specimen consisted of PBMCs from the stem cell graft donor, obtained from the stem cell graft. This receptor was identified in a human donor who donated a stem cell graft to a child with acute myeloid leukemia. This chain connects TRBV12-3 or TRBV12-4 to TRBJ2-7, with 10 bases fitting TRBD2. CDR3 protein: CASSRVSGRAESLPYEQYF. CDR3 bases: TGTGCCAGCAGCCGAGTAAGCGGGAGGGCAGAAAGCCTACCCTACGAGCAGTACTTC.